This T cell receptor (beta chain) derives from a study of early T cells in non-severe SARS-CoV-2 infection. The CDR3 spans 11 residues. V was pared by 4 bases and J by 14 bases, with 4 bases of the junction left unmatched. From the 5' RACE reads, TCRdb called clonotypes with MiXCR, one entry per CDR3 protein. The repertoire holds about 36,000 distinct CDR3 sequences, with roughly 9.9% as singletons. The sequence derives from an adult who was a healthcare worker with PCR-confirmed SARS-CoV-2 infection or an uninfected control (not recorded which). The sequencing sample was made of whole blood. V gene TRBV12-3 or TRBV12-4 combines with J gene TRBJ1-2, with 10 bases matching TRBD1. This CDR3 reads CASSWTGGYTF. DNA of the CDR3: TGTGCCAGCAGTTGGACAGGGGGTTATACCTTC.